These 30 T cell receptor beta chains were all obtained from the same sample, sequenced in a study of cytomegalovirus exposure and HLA in healthy donors. Vbeta (60) and Jbeta (13) primers were used in the PCR. Profiled with immunoSEQ multiplex PCR; TCRdb holds only in-frame clones, not every one. The sample shows 120,000 to 150,000 clones, about 82% of them seen only once. The sequencing input was PBMCs. The origin of the receptors is a male donor in good health and CMV-seronegative.

The chain has TRBV6-5 and TRBJ2-1; TRBD2 agrees at 9 bases. V lost 2 bases to trimming and J lost 9 bases; unmatched junction nucleotides: 2. The germline gives CDR1 MNHEY, CDR2 SVGAGI. The CDR3 contains 13 residues. The CDR3 spells CASSYLSGGEQFF. CDR3 DNA: TGTGCCAGCAGTTACCTTAGCGGGGGTGAGCAGTTCTTC.

This clone came up a few times. J is TRBJ2-2 and V is TRBV28; D unclear. Trimming left V 6 bases short and J 3 bases short, with 14 bases between. The CDR3 loop spans 15 amino acids. Germline CDR1 MDHEN, CDR2 SYDVKM. The DNA for the CDR3 is TGTGCCAGCAGCAACTCCGCGGCGCACACCGGGGAGCTGTTTTTT. Translating gives CASSNSAAHTGELFF.

The chain carries TRBV7-2 and TRBJ1-5, with TRBD1 matching over 8 bases. The CDR3 totals 16 residues. CDR1 and CDR2 from the germline V gene are SGHTA and FQGNSA. V trimming: 1 base; J trimming: 2 bases; junction bases outside the gene matches: 4. CDR3 protein: CASSLGQGPRNQPQHF. The CDR3 DNA sequence: TGTGCCAGCAGCTTAGGACAGGGGCCGCGCAATCAGCCCCAGCATTTT. The complete variable domain, with remaining parts taken from reference TRBV7-2 and TRBJ1-5, reads GAGVSQSPSNKVTEKGKDVELRCDPISGHTALYWYRQSLGQGLEFLIYFQGNSAPDKSGLPSDRFSAERTGGSVSTLTIQRTQQEDSAVYLCASSLGQGPRNQPQHFGDGTRLSIL.

V gene TRBV6-1 combines with J gene TRBJ1-1; TRBD1 agrees at 7 bases. The germline CDR1 and CDR2 sequences are MNHNS and SASEGT. V shed 3 bases, J shed 2 bases, and the junction held 6 bases outside the gene matches. The CDR3 runs to 15 residues. In DNA, the CDR3 is TGTGCCAGCAGTGAGGGAACAGGGGATAACACTGAAGCTTTCTTT. Translation gives CASSEGTGDNTEAFF.

The rearrangement uses TRBV9 and TRBJ1-2, with a tentative D call TRBD1 (6 bases). The CDR3 spans 17 residues. V was trimmed by 4 bases and J by 0 bases, leaving 19 bases between them. Germline V gives CDR1 SGDLS, CDR2 YYNGEE. In DNA form, the CDR3 reads TGTGCCAGCAGCACCAATCTAGACAGGCAATCTAACTATGGCTACACCTTC. It specifies CASSTNLDRQSNYGYTF.

This chain uses TRBV7-6 with TRBJ2-5; D is unclear. The CDR3 is 12 residues long. Trimming removed 5 bases from V and 5 bases from J, with 9 bases in between. The germline gives CDR1 SGHVS, CDR2 FNYEAQ. The CDR3 region is CASSPESETQYF. DNA for the CDR3: TGTGCCAGCAGCCCCGAGTCCGAGACCCAGTACTTC.

The rearrangement uses TRBV2 and TRBJ2-3, with D perhaps matching TRBD2 (5 bases). Trimming took off 4 bases at V and 0 bases at J, with 11 bases between the two ends. In germline, CDR1 is SNHLY, CDR2 FYNNEI. CDR3 length: 15 amino acids. CDR3: CASSVDYSSTDTQYF. CDR3 DNA: TGTGCCAGCAGTGTCGACTACTCTAGCACAGATACGCAGTATTTT.

The gene calls are TRBV11-2 and TRBJ2-7; TRBD1 is a possible D gene (5 bases). Germline V lookup: CDR1 SGHAT, CDR2 FQNNGV. This CDR3 has 15 amino acids. V was clipped by 7 bases and J by 4 bases, with 20 bases between them. This CDR3 reads CASTWSQGPPYEQYF. CDR3 nucleotide sequence: TGTGCCAGCACGTGGTCCCAGGGTCCTCCTTACGAGCAGTACTTC.

The gene calls are TRBV4-2 and TRBJ2-7; 13 nucleotides agree with TRBD2. Germline CDR1 LGHNA, CDR2 YNFKEQ. V lost 0 bases, J lost 7 bases, and 6 bases stayed unmatched. The length of the CDR3 is 16 residues. The CDR3 bases are TGTGCCAGCAGCCAAGATTTGACTAGCGGGAGGAGTGAGCAGTACTTC. This codes for CASSQDLTSGRSEQYF.

This rearrangement joins TRBV7-9 to TRBJ2-7, with 12 bases fitting TRBD2. Per germline, CDR1 SEHNR and CDR2 FQNEAQ (reference sequence). The J segment lost 4 bases and the V segment lost 1 base, leaving 5 bases of the junction unmatched. The CDR3 loop spans 16 amino acids. CDR3 DNA sequence: TGTGCCAGCAGCTTAGGACTAGCGGGAGTTAGGTACGAGCAGTACTTC. Residues: CASSLGLAGVRYEQYF. Together with reference TRBV7-9 and TRBJ2-7, the CDR3 gives the full variable domain: DTGVSQNPRHKITKRGQNVTFRCDPISEHNRLYWYRQTLGQGPEFLTYFQNEAQLEKSRLLSDRFSAERPKGSFSTLEIQRTEQGDSAMYLCASSLGLAGVRYEQYFGPGTRLTVT.

This clone was picked up one time. The gene calls are TRBV4-1 and TRBJ2-7; no reliable D call. Looked up from germline, CDR1 is MGHRA and CDR2 is YSYEKL. The V end lost 4 bases, the J end lost 4 bases, and 14 bases lay between the germline ends. CDR3 length: 14 amino acids. CDR3 in DNA: TGCGCCAGCAGCCGCCTTTTCGGGTTTTACGAGCAGTACTTC. Its translation: CASSRLFGFYEQYF.

The chain recombines TRBV9 with TRBJ2-5; 7 positions agree with TRBD2. CDR3 length: 14 residues. V lost 4 bases, J lost 0 bases, and 3 bases stayed unmatched. Germline CDR1 reads SGDLS; CDR2 reads YYNGEE. In DNA form, the CDR3 reads TGTGCCAGCAGCCATGGGACTAACCAAGAGACCCAGTACTTC. Amino acids: CASSHGTNQETQYF.

This clone has just a few counts. CDR3 amino acids: CVAGGSNSYEQYF. CDR3 sequence (DNA): TGTGTCGCCGGGGGAAGTAACTCCTACGAGCAGTACTTC. The rearrangement uses TRBV6-5 and TRBJ2-7, with a tentative D call TRBD2 (6 bases). Germline-derived CDR1 and CDR2 are MNHEY and SVGAGI. The CDR3 covers 13 residues.

Only a few counts were recorded for this clone. V and J are TRBV6-5 and TRBJ2-7, with a tentative D call TRBD2 (6 bases). The V gene's germline CDR1 is MNHEY and CDR2 SVGAGI. V gave up 0 bases and J gave up 0 bases, with 9 bases separating them. CDR3 length: 15 residues. Here the CDR3 DNA reads TGTGCCAGCAGTTACTCGGTCGGGAGCTCCTACGAGCAGTACTTC. As protein: CASSYSVGSSYEQYF.

The rearrangement uses TRBV7-9 and TRBJ2-1, with D maybe TRBD2 (6 bases). Looked up from germline, CDR1 is SEHNR and CDR2 is FQNEAQ (reference sequence). V was clipped by 2 bases and J by 5 bases, with 13 bases between them. The CDR3 is 15 amino acids. CDR3 DNA sequence: TGTGCCAGCAGCTTAATGGCGGGGCTCCACAATGAGCAGTTCTTC. Protein product: CASSLMAGLHNEQFF.

J is TRBJ1-2 and V is TRBV4-1; D is uncertain. Trimming removed 0 bases at V and 7 bases at J, with 12 bases between. Germline values: CDR1 MGHRA, CDR2 YSYEKL. The CDR3 extends over 14 amino acids. The CDR3 loop is CASSQDQLVSGYTF. In nucleotides, the CDR3 is TGCGCCAGCAGCCAAGATCAATTAGTCTCTGGCTACACCTTC.

The V call is TRBV15, the J call TRBJ2-1, with a possible D match to TRBD2 (6 bases). The CDR3 runs to 20 residues. Trimming shortened V by 3 bases and J by 0 bases, and 24 bases separated the two germline ends. Germline CDR1 LNHNV, CDR2 YYDKDF (reference sequence). CDR3 coding DNA: TGTGCCACCAGCAGGTCTTATATTCTCGGGGGAGGCTTCTCCTACAATGAGCAGTTCTTC. It yields the protein CATSRSYILGGGFSYNEQFF.

The chain has TRBV27 and TRBJ1-4; 8 nucleotides match TRBD1. The CDR3 totals 16 residues. Germline V gives CDR1 MNHEY, CDR2 SMNVEV (reference sequence). J was trimmed by 0 bases and V by 6 bases; bases with no gene match: 6. CDR3 amino acids: CASRPGTGATNEKLFF. The CDR3 nucleotides are TGTGCCAGCAGACCCGGGACAGGAGCAACTAATGAAAAACTGTTTTTT.

The chain carries TRBV6-1 and TRBJ1-1; D is uncertain. V dropped 0 bases and J dropped 4 bases, with 12 bases sitting between them. The germline gives CDR1 MNHNS, CDR2 SASEGT. There are 15 residues in the CDR3. CDR3 bases: TGTGCCAGCAGTGAAGCGCGAGGGCTGGGCACTGAAGCTTTCTTT. This sequence encodes CASSEARGLGTEAFF.

The chain carries TRBV27 and TRBJ2-5, with TRBD2 as a possible D gene (6 bases). The CDR3 covers 13 residues. V lost 6 bases and J lost 4, with 12 bases in between. Germline CDR1 reads MNHEY; CDR2 reads SMNVEV (reference sequence). This chain's CDR3 is CASRGGRGETQYF. Written as DNA, the CDR3 is TGTGCCAGCAGGGGAGGAAGAGGAGAGACCCAGTACTTC.

V is TRBV9 and J is TRBJ1-5; D is undetermined. The germline CDR1 and CDR2 sequences are SGDLS and YYNGEE. The CDR3 loop spans 14 amino acids. V lost 3 bases and J 4 bases, leaving 11 bases between the germline ends. The CDR3: CASSGGGPNQPQHF. CDR3 nucleotide sequence: TGTGCCAGCAGCGGGGGAGGGCCTAATCAGCCCCAGCATTTT.

The chain's CDR3 is CASSLGLQETQYF. The CDR3 coding sequence is TGTGCCAGCTCACTGGGACTGCAAGAGACCCAGTACTTC. The chain couples TRBV18 to TRBJ2-5; tentative D call: TRBD2 (6 bases). Germline CDR1 reads KGHSH; CDR2 reads LQKENI. The CDR3 contains 13 residues. V was pared by 4 bases and J by 2 bases, with 8 bases between.

The chain employs TRBV6-5 and TRBJ1-5; 8 bases match TRBD1. The CDR3 length is 15 residues. The V and J ends lost 5 bases and 3 bases, in that order; junction bases with no gene match: 6. Germline V gene lookup returns CDR1 MNHEY and CDR2 SVGAGI. CDR3 region: CASSGQGLYNQPQHF. The CDR3 coding sequence is TGTGCCAGCAGTGGACAGGGACTCTACAATCAGCCCCAGCATTTT.

The J gene is TRBJ1-1, the V gene TRBV28; 9 bases are a match to TRBD1. CDR1 and CDR2 from the germline V gene are MDHEN and SYDVKM. After removal of 5 bases from V and 4 bases from J, the junction contained 20 bases not matched to a gene. The length of the CDR3 is 19 residues. The CDR3 DNA reads TGTGCCAGCAGTCCCTGGGGACAGGGAAGAGAGGTGGGGAGCACTGAAGCTTTCTTT. Translated, it gives CASSPWGQGREVGSTEAFF.

The CDR3 DNA follows: TGCGCCAGCACCGGACTAGCGGTGGTCTCTGGGGCCAACGTCCTGACTTTC. Amino acids: CASTGLAVVSGANVLTF. The chain carries TRBV5-1 and TRBJ2-6, with 10 positions matching TRBD2. This CDR3 is 17 amino acids long. The germline CDR1 and CDR2 sequences are SGHRS and YFSETQ. V was clipped by 6 bases and J by 0 bases; unmatched bases: 6. Together with reference TRBV5-1 and TRBJ2-6, the CDR3 gives the full variable domain: KAGVTQTPRYLIKTRGQQVTLSCSPISGHRSVSWYQQTPGQGLQFLFEYFSETQRNKGNFPGRFSGRQFSNSRSEMNVSTLELGDSALYLCASTGLAVVSGANVLTFGAGSRLTVL.

The V gene is TRBV4-2, the J gene TRBJ2-5; the D is unclear. The CDR3 runs 14 residues. Germline values: CDR1 LGHNA, CDR2 YNFKEQ. Between the trimmed V and J ends, which lost 0 bases and 4 bases, there was a span of 9 bases. CDR3 sequence (DNA): TGTGCCAGCAGCCAAGATCGTTCGGGAGAGACCCAGTACTTC. It codes for CASSQDRSGETQYF.

The chain carries TRBV5-1 and TRBJ1-1; possibly TRBD1 for D (5 bases). The length of the CDR3 is 14 residues. V dropped 7 bases and J dropped 0 bases, with 13 bases sitting between them. Germline V gives CDR1 SGHRS, CDR2 YFSETQ. CDR3: CASGGETMNTEAFF. The CDR3 region has the DNA TGCGCCAGCGGGGGGGAGACAATGAACACTGAAGCTTTCTTT.

The chain links TRBV27 to TRBJ2-2; D is uncertain. The CDR3 loop spans 18 amino acids. Germline-derived CDR1 and CDR2 are MNHEY and SMNVEV (reference sequence). Trimming shortened V by 6 bases and J by 0 bases, and 20 bases separated the two germline ends. CDR3 in DNA: TGTGCCAGCAGCTTACGTTGGGCAAGCCGGACGAACACCGGGGAGCTGTTTTTT. It yields the protein CASSLRWASRTNTGELFF.

The chain carries TRBV27 and TRBJ1-5, with 11 bases fitting TRBD1. CDR3 size: 17 residues. V was clipped by 6 bases and J by 1 base; unmatched bases: 8. The germline CDR1 and CDR2 sequences are MNHEY and SMNVEV (reference sequence). CDR3 bases: TGTGCCAGCAGGTCCGGGACAGGGGGTCAGAGCAATCAGCCCCAGCATTTT. Protein product: CASRSGTGGQSNQPQHF.

The chain combines TRBV6-5 with TRBJ2-7; D might be TRBD2 (5 bases). Between the trimmed V and J ends, which lost 6 bases and 12 bases, there was a span of 27 bases. The CDR3 extends over 15 amino acids. Germline V gene data show CDR1 as MNHEY and CDR2 as SVGAGI. CDR3 protein: CASSRGFTSSARLYF. The CDR3 nucleotides read TGTGCCAGCAGCAGAGGGTTTACCTCGTCGGCGCGGCTGTACTTC.